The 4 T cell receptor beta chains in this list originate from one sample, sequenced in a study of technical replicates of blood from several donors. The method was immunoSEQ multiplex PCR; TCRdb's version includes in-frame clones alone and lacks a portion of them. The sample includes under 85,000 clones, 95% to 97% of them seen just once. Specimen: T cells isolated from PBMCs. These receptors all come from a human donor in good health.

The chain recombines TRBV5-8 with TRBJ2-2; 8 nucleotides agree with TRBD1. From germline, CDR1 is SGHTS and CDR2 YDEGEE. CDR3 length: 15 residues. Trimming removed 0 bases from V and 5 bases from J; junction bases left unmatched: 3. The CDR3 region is CASSLGTGYTGELFF. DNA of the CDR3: TGTGCCAGCAGCTTGGGGACAGGGTATACCGGGGAGCTGTTTTTT. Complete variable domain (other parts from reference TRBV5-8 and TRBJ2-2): EAGVTQSPTHLIKTRGQQATLRCSPISGHTSVYWYQQALGLGLQFLLWYDEGEERNRGNFPPRFSGRQFPNYSSELNVNALELEDSALYLCASSLGTGYTGELFFGEGSRLTVL.

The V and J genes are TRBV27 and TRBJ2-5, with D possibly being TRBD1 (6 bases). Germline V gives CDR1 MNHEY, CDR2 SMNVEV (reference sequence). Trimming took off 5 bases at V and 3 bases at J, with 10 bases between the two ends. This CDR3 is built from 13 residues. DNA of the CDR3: TGTGCCAGCAGTGATCGGGACAAAGAGACCCAGTACTTC. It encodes CASSDRDKETQYF.

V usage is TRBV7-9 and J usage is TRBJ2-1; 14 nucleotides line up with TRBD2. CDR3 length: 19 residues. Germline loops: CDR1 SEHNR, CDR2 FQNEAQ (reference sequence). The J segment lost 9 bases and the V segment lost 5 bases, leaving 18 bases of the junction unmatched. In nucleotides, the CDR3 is TGTGCCAGCAGCCCGGCTCTATTACTCGGACTAGCGGGAGGCCGTGAGCAGTTCTTC. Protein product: CASSPALLLGLAGGREQFF.

DNA for the CDR3: TGCGCCAGCAGCCAAGATATGACAGGGAACGAGCAGTACTTC. This translates into CASSQDMTGNEQYF. V is TRBV4-1 and J is TRBJ2-7; 7 nucleotides match TRBD1. The junction had 4 bases not matched to a gene; V was cut back by 0 bases and J by 5 bases. This CDR3 comprises 14 residues. Per germline, CDR1 MGHRA and CDR2 YSYEKL.